The 21 T cell receptor beta chains presented below share a single source sample, sequenced in a study of OX40 agonist ivuxolimab in advanced cancers. The repertoire was sequenced with immunoSEQ multiplex PCR; TCRdb's copy has only in-frame clones and lacks some. The top ten clones hold more than 13% of a sample with 74,000 or so clones, 93% of them seen once. Material: CD4+ or CD8+ T cells sorted from blood, obtained in a trial of the OX40 agonist ivuxolimab. These receptors were taken from an adult with an advanced solid tumor such as melanoma, head and neck, liver or kidney cancer.

The J gene is TRBJ1-2, the V gene TRBV9; TRBD1 is a possible D gene (5 bases). V lost 0 bases to trimming and J lost 6 bases, with 15 bases between them. The germline gives CDR1 SGDLS, CDR2 YYNGEE. The CDR3 totals 15 residues. The CDR3 reads CASSVDARVNNGYTF. For the CDR3, the DNA is TGTGCCAGCAGCGTAGATGCCAGGGTCAACAATGGCTACACCTTC. Full variable domain (outside the CDR3, taken from reference TRBV9 and TRBJ1-2): DSGVTQTPKHLITATGQRVTLRCSPRSGDLSVYWYQQSLDQGLQFLIQYYNGEERAKGNILERFSAQQFPDLHSELNLSSLELGDSALYFCASSVDARVNNGYTFGSGTRLTVV.

The chain employs TRBV18 and TRBJ1-5, with TRBD1 identical over 8 bases. Germline CDR1 and CDR2: KGHSH and LQKENI. There are 14 residues in the CDR3. Trimming removed 6 bases from V and 9 bases from J; junction bases left unmatched: 10. The CDR3 nucleotides are TGTGCCAGCTCCCGCACTGGACAGGGACTGCCCCAGCATTTT. Its protein product is CASSRTGQGLPQHF.

The V call is TRBV11-2, the J call TRBJ2-5; 9 bases match TRBD1. Germline V gives CDR1 SGHAT, CDR2 FQNNGV. CDR3 size: 16 residues. V shed 1 base, J shed 5 bases, and the junction held 8 bases outside the gene matches. The CDR3 loop is CASSLAYRGPTETQYF. As DNA, the CDR3 is TGTGCCAGCAGCTTAGCTTACAGGGGGCCGACGGAGACCCAGTACTTC.

This clone was detected only a few times. J is TRBJ1-2 and V is TRBV6-4; the D gene is possibly TRBD1 (6 bases). The germline gives CDR1 MRHNA, CDR2 SNTAGT. The CDR3 is made up of 13 amino acids. V was shortened by 5 bases and J by 2 bases, with 9 bases between the two germline ends. For the CDR3, the DNA is TGTGCCAGCAGTTTTACAGGGAACTATGGCTACACCTTC. Protein product: CASSFTGNYGYTF.

The chain is built from TRBV29-1 and TRBJ2-5, with 7 bases lining up with TRBD2. Germline V gives CDR1 SQVTM, CDR2 ANQGSEA. The CDR3 extends over 14 amino acids. The trim removed 7 bases at V and 2 bases at J, leaving 10 bases unmatched. CDR3 sequence reads: CSGTAGELQETQYF. As DNA, the CDR3 is TGCAGCGGGACTGCGGGGGAACTACAAGAGACCCAGTACTTC.

This clone appeared once. This chain joins TRBV2 and TRBJ2-7; D remains ambiguous. This CDR3 has 11 amino acids. Germline loops: CDR1 SNHLY, CDR2 FYNNEI. V was clipped by 6 bases and J by 2 bases, with 5 bases between them. Written as DNA, the CDR3 is TGTGCCAGCAGATTTACCTACGAGCAGTACTTC. Translated, it gives CASRFTYEQYF.

The J gene is TRBJ1-1, the V gene TRBV6-5; maybe TRBD1 (5 bases). The CDR3 has 13 amino acids. Deletions cut 6 bases from V and 0 bases from J, with 8 bases between. Germline V gene lookup returns CDR1 MNHEY and CDR2 SVGAGI. The CDR3 spells CASRGELNTEAFF. The DNA of the CDR3 is TGTGCCAGCAGGGGGGAACTGAACACTGAAGCTTTCTTT.

V gene TRBV27 combines with J gene TRBJ2-7, with D perhaps matching TRBD1 or TRBD2 (6 bases each). The CDR3 is 15 residues long. Germline V gene data show CDR1 as MNHEY and CDR2 as SMNVEV (reference sequence). V shed 1 base and J shed 0 bases, with 10 bases lying between them. The CDR3 sequence: CASSLYGGSSYEQYF. The CDR3 nucleotides read TGTGCCAGCAGTTTATACGGGGGCAGCTCCTACGAGCAGTACTTC.

The chain couples TRBV29-1 to TRBJ1-4; D perhaps matches TRBD1 (6 bases). The germline CDR1 and CDR2 sequences are SQVTM and ANQGSEA. Deletions cut 6 bases from V and 2 bases from J, with 13 bases between. This CDR3 spans 14 amino acids. The chain's CDR3 is CSVRGESTNEKLFF. In nucleotides, the CDR3 is TGCAGCGTGAGGGGGGAGTCGACTAATGAAAAACTGTTTTTT.

Points on this clone: Other nucleotide sequences from this sample produce the same CDR3. This chain uses TRBV28 with TRBJ2-2, with 7 bases identical to TRBD1. The length of the CDR3 is 14 residues. Germline V lookup: CDR1 MDHEN, CDR2 SYDVKM. V was pared by 3 bases and J by 4 bases, with 2 bases of the junction left unmatched. The CDR3 DNA follows: TGTGCCAGCAGTTTGACAGGGTCCACCGGGGAGCTGTTTTTT. As protein: CASSLTGSTGELFF.

The chain has TRBV15 and TRBJ2-1, with D possibly matching TRBD1 (5 bases). Between the trimmed V and J ends, which lost 4 bases and 5 bases, there was a span of 15 bases. Per the germline V gene, CDR1 is LNHNV and CDR2 is YYDKDF (reference sequence). The CDR3 has 15 residues. The CDR3 coding sequence is TGTGCCACCAGCATTGGATTAGAAGGGGACAATGAGCAGTTCTTC. Translation gives CATSIGLEGDNEQFF. Looking up the rest from reference TRBV15 and TRBJ2-1 gives the full variable domain: DAMVIQNPRYQVTQFGKPVTLSCSQTLNHNVMYWYQQKSSQAPKLLFHYYDKDFNNEADTPDNFQSRRPNTSFCFLDIRSPGLGDTAMYLCATSIGLEGDNEQFFGPGTRLTVL.

V is TRBV4-1 and J is TRBJ1-2, with D tentatively TRBD1 (5 bases). Germline CDR1 reads MGHRA; CDR2 reads YSYEKL. Between the trimmed V and J ends, which lost 4 bases and 10 bases, there was a span of 13 bases. There are 12 residues in the CDR3. The CDR3 here is CASSLQGRDYTF. The CDR3 nucleotides are TGCGCCAGCAGCCTCCAGGGACGTGACTACACCTTC.

The chain combines TRBV7-9 with TRBJ2-7; TRBD2 matches 11 bases. The CDR3 totals 16 residues. With V trimmed by 5 bases and J by 0 bases, 6 bases remained unmatched. Germline values: CDR1 SEHNR, CDR2 FQNEAQ (reference sequence). DNA of the CDR3: TGTGCCAGCAGCACCGGGACTAGCGGCTACTCCTACGAGCAGTACTTC. Translating gives CASSTGTSGYSYEQYF.

The rearrangement joins TRBV6-5 to TRBJ2-7, with 8 nucleotides matching TRBD2. Germline lookup yields CDR1 MNHEY and CDR2 SVGAGI. Trimming took 7 bases from V and 6 from J; bases not matched to a gene: 8. This CDR3 spans 13 amino acids. CDR3 sequence reads: CASKGSGVGEQYF. Here the CDR3 DNA reads TGTGCCAGCAAGGGTAGCGGGGTAGGCGAGCAGTACTTC.

V and J are TRBV19 and TRBJ2-1; tentatively, D is TRBD2 (5 bases). Germline V lookup: CDR1 LNHDA, CDR2 SQIVND (reference sequence). The length of the CDR3 is 15 residues. Deletions cut 1 base from V and 4 bases from J, with 11 bases between. CDR3 in DNA: TGTGCCAGTAGTATAGGAGGCGGGCCTTACAATGAGCAGTTCTTC. Translated: CASSIGGGPYNEQFF.

CDR3 loop: CATKGGRQGYTF. The DNA for the CDR3 is TGTGCCACAAAGGGGGGGCGCCAGGGCTACACCTTC. This rearrangement joins TRBV6-5 to TRBJ1-2; a possible D gene is TRBD1 (6 bases). Per the germline V gene, CDR1 is MNHEY and CDR2 is SVGAGI. Trimming removed 10 bases from V and 8 bases from J, with 17 bases in between. CDR3 size: 12 residues.

This chain links TRBV4-1 with TRBJ2-7; D is ambiguous. Trimming stripped 0 bases from V and 0 bases from J, with 12 bases between. The CDR3 has 16 amino acids. The V gene's germline CDR1 is MGHRA and CDR2 YSYEKL. CDR3 amino acids: CASSQDLAAVSYEQYF. Here the CDR3 DNA reads TGCGCCAGCAGCCAAGATCTTGCGGCCGTCTCCTACGAGCAGTACTTC.

This chain links TRBV15 with TRBJ2-5; TRBD2 agrees at 9 bases. The DNA end is more similar to TRBJ2-7, so the J call may be wrong. This CDR3 comprises 16 residues. Germline lookup yields CDR1 LNHNV and CDR2 YYDKDF (reference sequence). The CDR3 spells CATSSVLAGGIYEQYF. The CDR3 DNA reads TGTGCCACCAGCAGCGTTTTGGCGGGAGGGATCTACGAGCAGTACTTC.

This chain's CDR3 is CASSQDGGGNYEQYF. The CDR3 DNA sequence: TGCGCCAGCAGCCAAGATGGGGGGGGCAACTACGAGCAGTACTTC. The chain combines TRBV4-3 with TRBJ2-7, with D possibly TRBD2 on 7 matching bases. Per the germline V gene, CDR1 is LGHNA and CDR2 is YSLEER. The CDR3 has 15 amino acids. The V end was cut by 0 bases, the J end by 3 bases, with 12 bases between.

The chain carries TRBV5-5 and TRBJ2-7; 11 bases are shared with TRBD2. The CDR3 length is 18 residues. V dropped 3 bases and J dropped 4; count of bases not matched to a gene: 15. Germline CDR1 SGHKS, CDR2 YYEKEE (reference sequence). In nucleotides, the CDR3 is TGTGCCAGCAGCTCCGAAACAGTACTAGCGGGGGCCGGATACGAGCAGTACTTC. Protein: CASSSETVLAGAGYEQYF.

The chain links TRBV19 to TRBJ2-7; TRBD2 might be the D (5 bases). The ends were cut back, 3 bases at V and 0 bases at J, with 9 bases in the middle. This CDR3 spans 14 amino acids. The germline CDR1 and CDR2 sequences are LNHDA and SQIVND (reference sequence). The CDR3 DNA is TGTGCCAGTAGTATCTCGGGAACCTCCTACGAGCAGTACTTC. Protein: CASSISGTSYEQYF.